One and the same sample provided the 28 T cell receptor beta chains below, sequenced in a study of T cells in Graves' hyperthyroidism and ophthalmopathy. Amplification of TCR beta CDR3 regions used RNA as the template. A first-round RT-PCR of the TCR CDR3 used the HTBI primer set. TCRdb itself ran the multiplex PCR reads through MiXCR, one entry per CDR3 protein. The sample shows hundreds of thousands of distinct CDR3 sequences, approximately 15% of them seen only once. Sequencing input: blood. These receptors were obtained from a young woman with Graves' hyperthyroidism.

The chain recombines TRBV7-2 with TRBJ2-7, with 8 bases aligning to TRBD2. CDR1 and CDR2 from the germline V gene are SGHTA and FQGNSA. Trimming took 3 bases from V and 5 from J; bases not matched to a gene: 9. The CDR3 has 15 residues. The CDR3 protein is CASSFLTGGRNEQYF. In nucleotides, the CDR3 is TGTGCCAGCAGCTTCCTAACGGGAGGGAGAAACGAGCAGTACTTC.

This clonotype was counted many times. The J gene is TRBJ1-1, the V gene TRBV28; 8 positions match TRBD1. V was pared by 3 bases and J by 1 base, with 7 bases of the junction left unmatched. The V gene's germline CDR1 is MDHEN and CDR2 SYDVKM. This CDR3 contains 16 residues. The CDR3 DNA is TGTGCCAGCAGTTTGGTACAGGGGGGAACGAACACTGAAGCTTTCTTT. Protein sequence: CASSLVQGGTNTEAFF. The full variable domain, with the rest looked up from reference TRBV28 and TRBJ1-1, is DVKVTQSSRYLVKRTGEKVFLECVQDMDHENMFWYRQDPGLGLRLIYFSYDVKMKEKGDIPEGYSVSREKKERFSLILESASTNQTSMYLCASSLVQGGTNTEAFFGQGTRLTVV.

This clonotype was seen at least ten times. V is TRBV11-2 and J is TRBJ2-1; D is unresolved. The germline V gene has CDR1 SGHAT and CDR2 FQNNGV. The V end was cut by 3 bases, the J end by 8 bases, with 8 bases between. CDR3 length: 12 amino acids. DNA for the CDR3: TGTGCCAGCAGCTTGACCACGGATGAGCAGTTCTTC. It yields the protein CASSLTTDEQFF.

This clonotype came up many times. The chain couples TRBV28 to TRBJ1-2; no definite D call. CDR3 size: 11 residues. The ends were cut back, 8 bases at V and 2 bases at J, with 6 bases in the middle. Germline V gene sequence: CDR1 MDHEN, CDR2 SYDVKM. CDR3 DNA: TGTGCCAGCGGCAAGAACTATGGCTACACCTTC. Protein sequence: CASGKNYGYTF.

This clonotype was counted between two and nine times. CDR3 in amino acids: CSARDTRTDTQYF. CDR3 DNA sequence: TGCAGCGCCCGGGACACCCGCACAGATACGCAGTATTTT. V usage is TRBV29-1 and J usage is TRBJ2-3; D is possibly TRBD1 (6 bases). V gave up 7 bases and J gave up 1 base, with 12 bases separating them. Germline CDR1 reads SQVTM; CDR2 reads ANQGSEA. This CDR3 region has 13 residues.

Only a few counts were recorded for this clonotype. The chain links TRBV29-1 to TRBJ2-5; D remains unclear. The CDR3 length is 11 residues. The germline V and J ends were trimmed by 6 bases and 7 bases, with 12 bases remaining between them. Germline lookup yields CDR1 SQVTM and CDR2 ANQGSEA. This CDR3 reads CSVAPGGTQYF. The CDR3 DNA follows: TGCAGCGTCGCCCCAGGTGGGACCCAGTACTTC.

This clonotype was observed a handful of times. The chain has TRBV5-1 and TRBJ2-3; 7 bases fit TRBD2. The J segment lost 1 base and the V segment lost 2 bases, leaving 7 bases of the junction unmatched. This CDR3 has 16 residues. Germline assignment: CDR1 SGHRS and CDR2 YFSETQ. The CDR3 DNA reads as TGCGCCAGCAGCTTTTACGGGAGGTCCGGCACAGATACGCAGTATTTT. Translated, it gives CASSFYGRSGTDTQYF.

This clonotype was recorded a few times. The chain couples TRBV24-1 to TRBJ1-2, with D possibly being TRBD1 (6 bases). V was cut by 2 bases and J by 8 bases, with 8 bases left in between. In germline, CDR1 is KGHDR, CDR2 SFDVKD. The CDR3 totals 12 residues. The CDR3 nucleotides read TGTGCCACCAGTGATTCAGGGGCCGGCTACACCTTC. It translates to CATSDSGAGYTF.

The chain links TRBV3-1 to TRBJ2-1; a possible D gene is TRBD2 (5 bases). V lost 7 bases and J 10 bases, leaving 11 bases between the germline ends. CDR1 is LGHDT and CDR2 is YNNKEL in the germline V gene (reference sequence). The CDR3 is 11 amino acids. The CDR3 sequence: CASTGAGEQFF. The CDR3 DNA sequence: TGTGCCAGCACAGGCGCGGGCGAGCAGTTCTTC.

The chain joins TRBV20-1 to TRBJ2-7; 7 bases line up with TRBD2. Germline CDR1 is DFQATT and CDR2 is SNEGSKA (reference sequence). This CDR3 comprises 14 residues. Here the CDR3 DNA reads TGCAGTGCTAGAGATGGGAGGGCAGACAACGAGCAGTATGTC. Encoded protein: CSARDGRADNEQYV.

This rearrangement joins TRBV18 to TRBJ2-2, with TRBD1 as a possible D gene (5 bases). Germline V CDR1 and CDR2: KGHSH, LQKENI. The V end was cut by 0 bases, the J end by 5 bases, with 13 bases between. CDR3 length: 16 amino acids. In DNA, the CDR3 is TGTGCCAGCTCACCACCGGGGCAGTTCGGAACCGGGGAGCTGTTTTTT. This translates into CASSPPGQFGTGELFF.

This clonotype has a count of ten or more. The CDR3 reads CSARAPRNSGSDYEQYF. The CDR3, as DNA: TGCAGTGCTAGAGCACCGAGGAATAGCGGGAGTGATTACGAGCAGTACTTC. The chain uses TRBV20-1 and TRBJ2-7; 9 bases match TRBD2. The CDR3 spans 17 residues. Germline trimming cut 1 base from V and 4 bases from J; bases unmatched to any gene: 14. Looked up from germline, CDR1 is DFQATT and CDR2 is SNEGSKA (reference sequence).

This clonotype has ten or more counts. The chain is built from TRBV10-2 and TRBJ2-7; no clear D. Germline CDR1 and CDR2: WSHSY and SAAADI. The CDR3 runs 12 residues. With 6 bases removed from V and 6 bases from J, the gap between germline ends came to 12 bases. Here the CDR3 reads CASRDASLEQYF. The CDR3 DNA reads as TGCGCCAGCAGGGACGCGTCCCTCGAGCAGTACTTC.

This clonotype was counted at least ten times. The J gene is TRBJ2-4, the V gene TRBV12-3 or TRBV12-4; the D gene could be TRBD1 or TRBD2 (6 bases each). The CDR3 loop spans 14 amino acids. Trimming pared 3 bases from V and 9 bases from J, leaving 15 bases between. CDR3 in amino acids: CASSFGGPGSIQYF. The CDR3 DNA is TGTGCCAGCAGTTTCGGGGGCCCGGGGTCCATTCAGTACTTC.

This clonotype showed up just a few times. This chain connects TRBV19 to TRBJ1-1, with 8 nucleotides matching TRBD1. Looked up from germline, CDR1 is LNHDA and CDR2 is SQIVND (reference sequence). V lost 3 bases and J lost 1; bases outside the gene matches: 7. This CDR3 is 16 amino acids long. The CDR3 DNA is TGTGCCAGTAGTATTAGCAGGACAGGGCGGAACACTGAAGCTTTCTTT. Its translation: CASSISRTGRNTEAFF.

To note about this clonotype: One junction end disagrees with the germline gene, perhaps due to a read error. Here the CDR3 reads CASRVTGAAGGLFF. The CDR3 nucleotides read TGTGCCAGTCGTGTAACAGGGGCTGCCGGGGGGCTGTTTTTT. J is TRBJ2-2 and V is TRBV19; weak D call: TRBD1 (7 bases). The CDR3 extends over 14 amino acids. Germline V gene data show CDR1 as LNHDA and CDR2 as SQIVND (reference sequence).

At least ten counts were recorded for this clonotype. The J gene is TRBJ2-7, the V gene TRBV6-2 or TRBV6-3, with D perhaps TRBD1 (5 bases). V shed 0 bases and J shed 5 bases, with 23 bases lying between them. Germline V gene data show CDR1 as MNHEY and CDR2 as SVGEGT. The CDR3 extends over 18 amino acids. CDR3 bases: TGTGCCAGCAGTTACTCGATGGAAAGCGTCTCCAAAGGGGACGAGCAGTACTTC. Protein product: CASSYSMESVSKGDEQYF.

There are a few counts of this clonotype. Being one base from a much bigger clone, this may be a read error. This rearrangement joins TRBV29-1 to TRBJ2-3, with TRBD2 matching over 10 bases. V was pared by 6 bases and J by 3 bases, with 12 bases of the junction left unmatched. Germline CDR1 is SQVTM and CDR2 is ANQGSEA. CDR3 length: 16 residues. In DNA, the CDR3 is TGCAGCGTGGCCGGGACTAGCGATGCTGAGACAGATACGCAGTATTTT. Amino acids: CSVAGTSDAETDTQYF.

This clonotype showed up many times. This chain links TRBV20-1 with TRBJ1-1, with D unresolved. The germline V gene has CDR1 DFQATT and CDR2 SNEGSKA (reference sequence). V lost 5 bases to trimming and J lost 5 bases, with 18 bases between them. The CDR3 extends over 14 amino acids. The CDR3 DNA sequence: TGCAGTGCTCCCCCTCTGGGCGAAGGGACTGAAGCTTTCTTT. Its protein is CSAPPLGEGTEAFF.

This clonotype was detected only once. The chain employs TRBV5-1 and TRBJ2-6; D is ambiguous. The CDR3 consists of 16 residues. The V gene lost 0 bases and the J gene lost 4 bases, with 11 bases spanning the gap. Looked up from germline, CDR1 is SGHRS and CDR2 is YFSETQ. The CDR3 coding sequence is TGCGCCAGCAGCTTGGACGCGGCTCTGGGGGCCAACGTCCTGACTTTC. Residues: CASSLDAALGANVLTF.

This clonotype was detected only a few times. The J gene is TRBJ2-4, the V gene TRBV30, with 9 bases identical to TRBD2. Germline V gene data show CDR1 as GTSNPN and CDR2 as SVGIG (reference sequence). The CDR3 length is 18 residues. Germline trimming cut 3 bases from V and 3 bases from J; bases unmatched to any gene: 15. This CDR3 is CAWRPAGGFYRVKNIQYF. CDR3 nucleotide sequence: TGTGCCTGGAGGCCAGCGGGGGGCTTTTACCGTGTCAAAAACATTCAGTACTTC.

This rearrangement joins TRBV3-1 to TRBJ2-7; TRBD2 agrees at 12 bases. Germline trimming cut 0 bases from V and 3 bases from J; bases unmatched to any gene: 12. Germline CDR1 LGHDT, CDR2 YNNKEL (reference sequence). The CDR3 has 19 residues. The CDR3 loop is CASSQDRTSGNIYGYEQYF. The CDR3 coding sequence is TGTGCCAGCAGCCAAGATAGGACTAGCGGGAACATTTATGGCTACGAGCAGTACTTC.

The V call is TRBV7-2, the J call TRBJ2-1; no definite D call. V was clipped by 2 bases and J by 1 base, with 6 bases between them. The CDR3 runs to 14 residues. The V gene's germline CDR1 is SGHTA and CDR2 FQGNSA. CDR3 loop: CASSLLNSYNEQFF. CDR3 bases: TGTGCCAGCAGCTTATTGAATTCCTACAATGAGCAGTTCTTC.

In DNA, the CDR3 is TGTGCCAGCAGCTTAGTGGGATGGGGGGGGGCTGAATCCTACACCTTC. This gives the protein CASSLVGWGGAESYTF. The chain carries TRBV7-8 and TRBJ1-2, with D possibly being TRBD1 (6 bases). This CDR3 has 16 residues. Germline CDR1 SGHVS, CDR2 FQNEAQ. Trimming cost V 1 base and J 10 bases, with 22 bases left between them.

Remarks on this clonotype: A much more abundant neighbour one base away suggests this may be a read error. This CDR3 reads CASSLAGTGSDTRYF. The CDR3, as DNA: TGCGCCAGCAGCTTGGCCGGGACAGGGTCAGATACGCGGTATTTT. The chain combines TRBV5-1 with TRBJ2-3, with 9 positions matching TRBD1. The germline CDR1 and CDR2 sequences are SGHRS and YFSETQ. The CDR3 consists of 15 residues.

This clonotype was counted many times. This rearrangement joins TRBV7-2 to TRBJ2-3, with D perhaps TRBD2 (6 bases). Trimming left V 4 bases short and J 5 bases short, with 13 bases between. Germline CDR1 reads SGHTA; CDR2 reads FQGNSA. The CDR3 extends over 14 amino acids. For the CDR3, the DNA is TGTGCCAGCAGCTGGGGCATGGGGGGAGATACGCAGTATTTT. It yields the protein CASSWGMGGDTQYF.

This clonotype was counted at least ten times. The chain is built from TRBV28 and TRBJ2-7; D perhaps matches TRBD2 (5 bases). This CDR3 is built from 13 residues. Trimming removed 2 bases at V and 4 bases at J, with 9 bases between. CDR1 is MDHEN, CDR2 SYDVKM, per germline. The DNA for the CDR3 is TGTGCCAGCAGTTTAGGTCCGGGGTACGAGCAGTACTTC. Protein product: CASSLGPGYEQYF.

This clonotype was recorded at least ten times. The chain is built from TRBV28 and TRBJ1-1; D gene uncertain. In germline, CDR1 is MDHEN, CDR2 SYDVKM. This CDR3 contains 14 residues. Trimming stripped 6 bases from V and 7 bases from J, with 18 bases between. The DNA for the CDR3 is TGTGCCAGCAGACCCTATGACGGACCCTTTGAAGCTTTCTTT. Translated: CASRPYDGPFEAFF.